The 15 T cell receptor beta chains below come from one sample, sequenced in a study of blood T cells in healthy people across ages. The second PCR ran about 6 to 12 cycles with a sample-barcoded 5' primer and J-beta primers. TCRdb re-called the 5' RACE reads through MiXCR, storing one row per CDR3 protein. The sample contains 650,000 or so distinct CDR3 sequences, 52% of which appear only once. The sample taken for sequencing was blood. These receptors came from a woman over 75 in good health.

This rearrangement joins TRBV7-2 to TRBJ1-5; weak D call: TRBD1 (6 bases). Germline lookup yields CDR1 SGHTA and CDR2 FQGNSA. There are 16 residues in the CDR3. Trimming took off 11 bases at V and 2 bases at J, with 22 bases between the two ends. The CDR3 reads CAPLGRGAACNQPQHF. The CDR3 DNA follows: TGTGCCCCCCTGGGGAGGGGGGCCGCTTGCAATCAGCCCCAGCATTTT.

The chain employs TRBV7-2 and TRBJ2-1, with 10 bases lining up with TRBD2. CDR1 and CDR2 (germline): SGHTA, FQGNSA. V dropped 5 bases and J dropped 5; count of bases not matched to a gene: 6. The CDR3 loop spans 15 amino acids. Here the CDR3 DNA reads TGTGCCAGCAGCCCGCTAGCGGGAGACCACAATGAGCAGTTCTTC. Translation gives CASSPLAGDHNEQFF.

A word on this clonotype: This may be a read error: a much more frequent sequence differs by one nucleotide. The chain joins TRBV2 to TRBJ2-3; D is unclear. The CDR3 is 13 residues long. Germline V CDR1 and CDR2: SNHLY, FYNNEI. The CDR3 loop is CASRRVFMDTKYF. CDR3 nucleotides: TGTGCCAGCAGAAGGGTATTCATGGATACGAAGTATTTT.

This clonotype has a count of ten or more. The genes are TRBV28 and TRBJ2-7; D is possibly TRBD2 (5 bases). Trimming left V 7 bases short and J 0 bases short, with 13 bases between. CDR1 MDHEN and CDR2 SYDVKM come from the germline V gene. The CDR3 is 14 amino acids. In nucleotides, the CDR3 is TGTGCCAGCACCAGAGGACTTGGCTCCTACGAGCAGTACTTC. Its protein is CASTRGLGSYEQYF.

The chain links TRBV2 to TRBJ1-2; no clear D. Germline V lookup: CDR1 SNHLY, CDR2 FYNNEI. The CDR3 consists of 14 residues. V lost 3 bases and J 2 bases, leaving 10 bases between the germline ends. CDR3 in amino acids: CASSDRGGNYGYTF. CDR3 coding DNA: TGTGCCAGCAGTGATCGAGGCGGCAACTATGGCTACACCTTC.

In this sample, this clonotype turned up many times. The chain employs TRBV2 and TRBJ2-5; TRBD2 might be the D (6 bases). CDR1 SNHLY and CDR2 FYNNEI come from the germline V gene. Trimming took off 2 bases at V and 1 base at J, with 8 bases between the two ends. The CDR3 loop spans 14 amino acids. The DNA for the CDR3 is TGTGCCAGCAGTGAATTGGGGGGCCAAGAGACCCAGTACTTC. Its translation: CASSELGGQETQYF.

The rearrangement links TRBV10-1 to TRBJ2-5; 7 bases agree with TRBD2. Germline lookup yields CDR1 WNHNN and CDR2 SYGVQD (reference sequence). The trim removed 6 bases at V and 11 bases at J, leaving 15 bases unmatched. The CDR3 length is 14 residues. The CDR3 bases are TGCGCCAGCAGCCCCGGACTAGAAGACAATGAGCAGTACTTC. It is translated as CASSPGLEDNEQYF.

This clonotype came up once. This chain joins TRBV10-3 and TRBJ1-3, with unresolved D. The ends were cut back, 3 bases at V and 4 bases at J, with 4 bases in the middle. Looked up from germline, CDR1 is ENHRY and CDR2 is SYGVKD. This CDR3 has 12 residues. Here the CDR3 DNA reads TGTGCCATCAGTGACAGGGGAAACACCATATATTTT. Encoded protein: CAISDRGNTIYF.

The CDR3 nucleotides read TGTGCCAGCAGTGCGCGGGACAGGGGGGGCGATGAGCAGTTCTTC. This encodes CASSARDRGGDEQFF. This chain connects TRBV2 to TRBJ2-1; TRBD1 agrees at 11 bases. Per germline, CDR1 SNHLY and CDR2 FYNNEI. V lost 4 bases and J lost 8; bases outside the gene matches: 7. The CDR3 sequence is 15 residues long.

The chain links TRBV5-1 to TRBJ2-7, with no clear D. CDR1 and CDR2 (germline): SGHRS, YFSETQ. Trimming pared 0 bases from V and 7 bases from J, leaving 11 bases between. The CDR3 has 13 residues. The CDR3 is CASSLATGREQYF. The CDR3 region has the DNA TGCGCCAGCAGCTTGGCCACGGGTAGGGAGCAGTACTTC.

The CDR3 here is CAWSNPRRYPNEKLFF. CDR3 sequence (DNA): TGTGCCTGGAGTAACCCTCGGAGGTATCCTAATGAAAAACTGTTTTTT. The V gene is TRBV30, the J gene TRBJ1-4; D is undetermined. Between the trimmed V and J ends, which lost 2 bases and 3 bases, there was a span of 16 bases. Germline CDR1 is GTSNPN and CDR2 is SVGIG (reference sequence). CDR3 length: 16 amino acids.

This clonotype was recorded at least ten times. V usage is TRBV14 and J usage is TRBJ2-1; 10 bases fit TRBD2. This CDR3 is 18 amino acids long. The trim removed 5 bases at V and 1 base at J, leaving 11 bases unmatched. Looked up from germline, CDR1 is SGHDN and CDR2 is FVKESK. CDR3 DNA: TGTGCCAGCAGCTCCCTCAGAGGGACTAGCGATTCCTACAATGAGCAGTTCTTC. Its translation: CASSSLRGTSDSYNEQFF.

The chain combines TRBV2 with TRBJ1-6; tentative D call: TRBD1 (5 bases). Trimming took off 2 bases at V and 6 bases at J, with 11 bases between the two ends. Looked up from germline, CDR1 is SNHLY and CDR2 is FYNNEI. The CDR3 is 15 residues long. The CDR3 coding sequence is TGTGCCAGCAGTGAATGGCAGGGCGGTAATTCACCCCTCCACTTT. Its translation: CASSEWQGGNSPLHF.

J is TRBJ2-3 and V is TRBV20-1, with D perhaps TRBD2 (6 bases). The CDR3 spans 15 residues. Germline CDR1 reads DFQATT; CDR2 reads SNEGSKA (reference sequence). V lost 5 bases and J 2 bases, leaving 17 bases between the germline ends. This chain's CDR3 is CSASGGLLNTDTQYF. Here the CDR3 DNA reads TGCAGTGCTTCAGGAGGGCTATTAAACACAGATACGCAGTATTTT.

This clonotype was detected ten times or more. V usage is TRBV5-1 and J usage is TRBJ2-1; possible D gene TRBD1, 6 bases. The CDR3 has 14 amino acids. V dropped 0 bases and J dropped 5 bases, with 9 bases sitting between them. Germline CDR1 is SGHRS and CDR2 is YFSETQ. CDR3 region: CASSLDRVDNEQFF. For the CDR3, the DNA is TGCGCCAGCAGCTTGGACAGGGTGGACAATGAGCAGTTCTTC.